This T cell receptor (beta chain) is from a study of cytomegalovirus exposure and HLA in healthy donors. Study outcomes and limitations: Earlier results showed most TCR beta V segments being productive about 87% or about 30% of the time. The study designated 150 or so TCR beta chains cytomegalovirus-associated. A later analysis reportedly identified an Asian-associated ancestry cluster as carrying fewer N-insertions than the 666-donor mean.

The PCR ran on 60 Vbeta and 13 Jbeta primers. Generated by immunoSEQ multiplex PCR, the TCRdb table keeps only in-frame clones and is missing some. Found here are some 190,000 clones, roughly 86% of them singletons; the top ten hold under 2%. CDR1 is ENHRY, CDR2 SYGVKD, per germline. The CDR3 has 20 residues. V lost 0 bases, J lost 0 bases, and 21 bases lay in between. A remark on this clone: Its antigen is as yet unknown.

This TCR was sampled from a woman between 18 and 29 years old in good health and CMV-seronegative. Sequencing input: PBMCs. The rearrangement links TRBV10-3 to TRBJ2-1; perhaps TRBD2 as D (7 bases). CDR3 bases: TGTGCCATCAGTGAGTCGAGGGAGGGGGGGTCCGCGAGCTCCTACAATGAGCAGTTCTTC. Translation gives CAISESREGGSASSYNEQFF.